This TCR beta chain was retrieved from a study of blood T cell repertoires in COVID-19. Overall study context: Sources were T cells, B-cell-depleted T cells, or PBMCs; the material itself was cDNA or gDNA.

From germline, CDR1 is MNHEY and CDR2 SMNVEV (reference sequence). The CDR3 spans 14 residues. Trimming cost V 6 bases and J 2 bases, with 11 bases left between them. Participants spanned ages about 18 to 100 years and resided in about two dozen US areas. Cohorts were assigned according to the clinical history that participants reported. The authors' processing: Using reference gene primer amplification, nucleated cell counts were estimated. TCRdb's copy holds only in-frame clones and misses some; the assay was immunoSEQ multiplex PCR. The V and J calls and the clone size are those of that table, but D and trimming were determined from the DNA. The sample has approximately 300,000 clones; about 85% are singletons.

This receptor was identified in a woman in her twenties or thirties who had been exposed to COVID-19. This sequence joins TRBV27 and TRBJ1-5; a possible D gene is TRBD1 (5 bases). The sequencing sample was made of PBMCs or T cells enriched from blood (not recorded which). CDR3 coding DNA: TGTGCCAGCAGGGGGGAGGGCGGCAATCAGCCCCAGCATTTT. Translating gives CASRGEGGNQPQHF.